This T cell receptor beta chain was sequenced for a study of graft-versus-host responses after intestinal transplantation. The wider study: Multivisceral, liver-intestinal, or isolated intestinal transplants were given to recipients.

With regard to this clone: Its target is not known.

CDR1 and CDR2 (germline): SGHNT, YYREEE (reference sequence). V shed 4 bases, J shed 8 bases, and the junction held 2 bases outside the gene matches. The CDR3 spans 12 residues. Broader study findings: HvG clone declines early post-transplant were associated with peak circulating GvH levels. High graft-versus-host to host-versus-graft T cell clonal ratios marked allografts of patients with graft-donor macrochimerism.

The data were produced by immunoSEQ multiplex PCR, yet TCRdb's version contains in-frame clones alone and is incomplete. The sample contains 99,000 or so clones, roughly 92% of which appear only once. The source material was unstimulated CD8+ T cells sorted from spleen or lymph node cells, sampled before transplant. This chain connects TRBV5-4 to TRBJ1-2; 10 bases are shared with TRBD1. The TCR comes from a human donor who was the organ donor for an intestinal transplant. CDR3 amino acids: CASSVTGGGYTF. DNA for the CDR3: TGTGCCAGCAGCGTGACAGGGGGCGGCTACACCTTC.